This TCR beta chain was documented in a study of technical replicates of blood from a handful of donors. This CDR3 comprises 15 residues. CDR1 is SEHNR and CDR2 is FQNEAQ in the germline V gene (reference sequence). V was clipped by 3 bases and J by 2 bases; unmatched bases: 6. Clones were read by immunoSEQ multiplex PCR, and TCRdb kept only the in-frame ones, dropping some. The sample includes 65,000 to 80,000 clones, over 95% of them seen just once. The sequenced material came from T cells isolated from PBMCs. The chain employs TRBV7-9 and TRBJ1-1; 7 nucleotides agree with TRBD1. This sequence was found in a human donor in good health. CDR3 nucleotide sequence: TGTGCCAGCAGCTTGACCCGGGACAGAAACACTGAAGCTTTCTTT. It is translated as CASSLTRDRNTEAFF.